The next 18 T cell receptor beta chains were all read from a single sample in a study of T cell clonality in common variable immunodeficiency. Assay used: immunoSEQ multiplex PCR; TCRdb lists only in-frame clones, some missing. The sample includes approximately 57,000 clones, none of them occurring once. The specimen sequenced was peripheral blood mononuclear cells. Receptor source: a person aged 18-69 years in good health.

This clone was counted at least ten times. From the germline J gene comes the end of the CDR3, since the read stops 3 residues before it. The chain carries TRBV7-9 and TRBJ2-1; 8 bases fit TRBD2. The CDR3 runs 15 residues. Germline-derived CDR1 and CDR2 are SEHNR and FQNEAQ (reference sequence). The ends lost 5 bases at V and 5 bases at J; junction bases unmatched: 8. The CDR3 sequence is CASSPDGGAHNEQFF. The sequenced part of the CDR3 DNA is TGTGCCAGCAGCCCGGACGGGGGGGCCCACAATGAG.

This clone was counted only a few times. The read is 3 residues too short to cover the CDR3 end, so that end is filled in from the germline J gene. The chain is built from TRBV7-2 and TRBJ1-1; D not resolved. CDR1 and CDR2 (germline): SGHTA, FQGNSA. This CDR3 has 13 amino acids. Partial CDR3 DNA: TGTGCCAGCAGCTTAGGTTCTGGCCCGGGG. Translation gives CASSLGSGPG. The entire CDR3 protein is CASSLGSGPGAFF.

This clone was seen at least ten times. The read ends 3 residues shy of where the CDR3 ends; the end is completed using the germline J gene. The chain is built from TRBV5-4 and TRBJ1-2, with 9 bases that match TRBD1. The CDR3 has 14 amino acids. Trimming cost V 2 bases and J 7 bases; bases outside gene matches: 6. CDR1 and CDR2 from the germline V gene are SGHNT and YYREEE (reference sequence). The CDR3 sequence: CASSLQGAAGGYTF. The sequenced part of the CDR3 DNA is TGTGCCAGCAGCTTACAGGGGGCGGCGGGTGGC.

Many counts were recorded for this clone. Read sequence stops 3 residues before the CDR3 end, and the germline J gene provides the missing end. J is TRBJ1-1 and V is TRBV6-1, with D uncertain. V was cut by 2 bases and J by 6 bases, with 4 bases left in between. The CDR3 extends over 11 amino acids. Looked up from germline, CDR1 is MNHNS and CDR2 is SASEGT. The CDR3 bases that were read are TGTGCCAGCAGTGAAATCTCTGAA. Translated, it gives CASSEISE. The CDR3, in full, reads CASSEISEAFF.

This clone occurred many times. The read ends 3 residues before the CDR3 terminus; that terminus is restored from the germline J gene. This chain connects TRBV5-1 to TRBJ1-1; D is perhaps TRBD1 (5 bases). Trimming removed 0 bases from V and 5 bases from J, with 20 bases in between. Germline V CDR1 and CDR2: SGHRS, YFSETQ. The CDR3 is 17 residues long. The covered CDR3 bases are TGCGCCAGCAGCTTGGTATTTCAGGTAGGGACTAATACTGAA. This codes for CASSLVFQVGTNTE. The entire CDR3 sequence reads CASSLVFQVGTNTEAFF. Combining the CDR3 with reference TRBV5-1 and TRBJ1-1 gives the whole variable domain KAGVTQTPRYLIKTRGQQVTLSCSPISGHRSVSWYQQTPGQGLQFLFEYFSETQRNKGNFPGRFSGRQFSNSRSEMNVSTLELGDSALYLCASSLVFQVGTNTEAFFGQGTRLTVV.

This clone came up many times. The observed sequence ends 3 residues before the CDR3 terminus, with the missing tail filled in from the germline J gene. This chain links TRBV10-1 with TRBJ2-2, with D unclear. V gave up 0 bases and J gave up 5 bases, with 7 bases separating them. From germline, CDR1 is WNHNN and CDR2 SYGVQD (reference sequence). The CDR3 is 14 amino acids. CDR3 sequence: CASSESTWTGELFF. CDR3 DNA (partial): TGCGCCAGCAGTGAGTCGACTTGGACCGGGGAG.

This clone was picked up a small number of times. Read sequence stops 3 residues before the CDR3 end, and the germline J gene provides the missing end. The gene calls are TRBV7-9 and TRBJ2-2, with TRBD2 identical over 8 bases. Germline V gene lookup returns CDR1 SEHNR and CDR2 FQNEAQ (reference sequence). Germline trimming cut 3 bases from V and 6 bases from J; bases unmatched to any gene: 3. This CDR3 has 14 amino acids. CDR3 DNA, as far as it was read: TGTGCCAGCAGCTTCTTACTAGCGGCCGGGGAG. This sequence encodes CASSFLLAAGE. The full CDR3 protein reads CASSFLLAAGELFF. Filled out from reference TRBV7-9 and TRBJ2-2, the complete variable domain reads DTGVSQNPRHKITKRGQNVTFRCDPISEHNRLYWYRQTLGQGPEFLTYFQNEAQLEKSRLLSDRFSAERPKGSFSTLEIQRTEQGDSAMYLCASSFLLAAGELFFGEGSRLTVL.

A remark on this clone: The CDR3 extends 3 residues past the end of the read, so its final part is completed from the germline J gene. The chain employs TRBV30 and TRBJ2-2, with D unclear. The CDR3 loop spans 13 amino acids. From germline, CDR1 is GTSNPN and CDR2 SVGIG (reference sequence). CDR3 region: CAWSAGNNEKLFF. CDR3 bases read: TGTGCCTGGAGTGCAGGAAATAATGAAAAG.

This clone was detected ten times or more. The observed sequence ends 3 residues before the CDR3 terminus, with the missing tail filled in from the germline J gene. This chain uses TRBV20-1 with TRBJ1-5, with 9 bases identical to TRBD1. This CDR3 comprises 14 residues. Germline V lookup: CDR1 DFQATT, CDR2 SNEGSKA (reference sequence). The J segment lost 7 bases and the V segment lost 3 bases, leaving 7 bases of the junction unmatched. The sequenced part of the CDR3 DNA is TGCAGTGCTAGGATTACAGGGGGCAGGCAGCCC. Its translation: CSARITGGRQP. The full CDR3 is CSARITGGRQPQHF.

Worth noting for this clone: Compared with germline, one end of the junction differs, possibly owing to a read error. The CDR3 end is not reached by the read, which stops 3 residues before it; the germline J gene fills it in. The rearrangement uses TRBV5-1 and TRBJ2-2; D perhaps matches TRBD2 (6 bases). Germline V CDR1 and CDR2: SGHRS, YFSETQ. The CDR3 sequence is 13 residues long. The CDR3 here is CASSDDRTGGLFF. The covered CDR3 bases are TGCGCCAGCAGCGACGATAGGACCGGGGGG.

In its sample, this clone was seen many times. From the germline J gene comes the end of the CDR3, since the read stops 3 residues before it. The chain is built from TRBV30 and TRBJ2-7, with 7 bases aligning to TRBD1. Germline loops: CDR1 GTSNPN, CDR2 SVGIG (reference sequence). Losses at the gene ends were 5 bases for V and 1 base for J; bases not matched to a gene: 8. CDR3 length: 14 amino acids. The CDR3 DNA, read in part, is TGTGCCTGGGAAAAACAGGGGCCTTCCTACGAG. Translating it yields CAWEKQGPSYE. The CDR3 reads in full as CAWEKQGPSYEQYF.

Details on this clone: The sequence runs out 3 residues before the end of the CDR3; the remainder is reconstructed from the germline J gene. The genes are TRBV18 and TRBJ2-3, with 8 bases lining up with TRBD1. This CDR3 contains 13 residues. Germline V gives CDR1 KGHSH, CDR2 LQKENI. The CDR3 loop reads CASRQGINQPQYF. The part of the CDR3 DNA that was read is TGTGCCAGCAGACAGGGGATAAATCAGCCG.

This clone was seen ten or more times. The sequence runs out 3 residues before the end of the CDR3; the remainder is reconstructed from the germline J gene. V and J are TRBV30 and TRBJ1-1; unclear D gene. CDR1 GTSNPN and CDR2 SVGIG come from the germline V gene (reference sequence). The CDR3 consists of 11 residues. The covered CDR3 bases are TGTGCCTGGAGTGTCTCCAGTGGA. Translated: CAWSVSSG. The whole CDR3 protein reads CAWSVSSGAFF.

This clone has ten or more counts. The read gets to within 3 residues of the CDR3 end, and the germline J gene fills in the rest. The V gene is TRBV20-1, the J gene TRBJ1-5; 11 positions match TRBD1. Looked up from germline, CDR1 is DFQATT and CDR2 is SNEGSKA (reference sequence). This CDR3 region has 17 residues. With 3 bases clipped from V and 0 bases from J, the junction kept 7 bases outside the gene matches. The CDR3 region is CSASPGTGGYSNQPQHF. CDR3 bases read: TGCAGTGCTAGTCCCGGGACAGGGGGTTATAGCAATCAGCCC.

To note about this clone: The read comes to an end 3 residues before the CDR3 does, leaving the germline J gene to fill in the end. The rearrangement links TRBV19 to TRBJ2-3; 8 bases are a match to TRBD1. Germline CDR1 is LNHDA and CDR2 is SQIVND (reference sequence). The CDR3 is made up of 17 amino acids. The part of the CDR3 DNA that was read is TGTGCCAGTAGTAAGCCCTCAGGGGGCAGAACGAATCAGCCG. Amino acids: CASSKPSGGRTNQP. The full CDR3 protein reads CASSKPSGGRTNQPQYF.

This clone came up a few times. A much larger clone is a single base away; this may be a read error. The read ends 3 residues early relative to the CDR3; the germline J gene fills the gap. This sequence joins TRBV30 and TRBJ2-1; 8 bases are shared with TRBD2. The germline gives CDR1 GTSNPN, CDR2 SVGIG (reference sequence). CDR3 length equals 12 residues. Germline trimming cut 3 bases from V and 6 bases from J; bases unmatched to any gene: 1. CDR3 amino acids: CAWSGGGNEQFF. The sequenced part of the CDR3 DNA is TGTGCCTGGAGCGGGGGGGGCAATGAG.

This clone was counted ten times or more. The read gets to within 3 residues of the CDR3 end, and the germline J gene fills in the rest. The V and J genes are TRBV5-1 and TRBJ2-7, with unresolved D. V lost 5 bases to trimming and J lost 1 base, with 13 bases between them. This CDR3 is 14 amino acids long. Germline V gene data show CDR1 as SGHRS and CDR2 as YFSETQ. Here the CDR3 reads CASSPSADSYEQYF. The sequenced CDR3 bases are TGCGCCAGCAGTCCATCGGCGGATTCCTACGAG. The whole variable domain, remainder taken from reference TRBV5-1 and TRBJ2-7, is KAGVTQTPRYLIKTRGQQVTLSCSPISGHRSVSWYQQTPGQGLQFLFEYFSETQRNKGNFPGRFSGRQFSNSRSEMNVSTLELGDSALYLCASSPSADSYEQYFGPGTRLTVT.

This clone was detected many times. Sequencing ends 3 residues short of the CDR3 end; the germline J gene provides the rest. The chain carries TRBV2 and TRBJ2-2; D might be TRBD2 (6 bases). Germline loops: CDR1 SNHLY, CDR2 FYNNEI. This CDR3 is 14 amino acids long. Trimming pared 3 bases from V and 4 bases from J, leaving 9 bases between. The CDR3 bases that were read are TGTGCCAGCAGTGAGGAGGGTGTCACCGGGGAG. It codes for CASSEEGVTGE. The entire CDR3 is CASSEEGVTGELFF. The full variable domain, its missing parts supplied by reference TRBV2 and TRBJ2-2, is EPEVTQTPSHQVTQMGQEVILRCVPISNHLYFYWYRQILGQKVEFLVSFYNNEISEKSEIFDDQFSVERPDGSNFTLKIRSTKLEDSAMYFCASSEEGVTGELFFGEGSRLTVL.